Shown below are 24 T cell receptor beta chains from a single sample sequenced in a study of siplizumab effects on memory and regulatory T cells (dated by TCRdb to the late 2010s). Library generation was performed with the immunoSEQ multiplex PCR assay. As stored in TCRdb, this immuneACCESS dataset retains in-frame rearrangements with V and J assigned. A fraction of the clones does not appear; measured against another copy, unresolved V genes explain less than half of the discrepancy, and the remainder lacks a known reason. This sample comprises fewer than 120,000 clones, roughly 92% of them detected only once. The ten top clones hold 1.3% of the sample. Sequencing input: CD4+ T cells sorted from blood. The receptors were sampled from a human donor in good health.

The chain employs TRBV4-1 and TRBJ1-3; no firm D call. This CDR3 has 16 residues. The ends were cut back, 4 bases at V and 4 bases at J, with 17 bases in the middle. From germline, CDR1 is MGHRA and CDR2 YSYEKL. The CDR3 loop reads CASSPLAKKSGNTIYF. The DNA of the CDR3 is TGCGCCAGCAGCCCCCTGGCCAAAAAATCGGGAAACACCATATATTTT.

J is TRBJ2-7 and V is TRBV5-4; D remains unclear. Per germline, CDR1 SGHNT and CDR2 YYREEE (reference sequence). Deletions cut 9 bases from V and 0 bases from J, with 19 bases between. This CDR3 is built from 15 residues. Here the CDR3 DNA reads TGTGCCACGTTCAACCTGGGCACGGCCTCCTACGAGCAGTACTTC. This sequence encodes CATFNLGTASYEQYF.

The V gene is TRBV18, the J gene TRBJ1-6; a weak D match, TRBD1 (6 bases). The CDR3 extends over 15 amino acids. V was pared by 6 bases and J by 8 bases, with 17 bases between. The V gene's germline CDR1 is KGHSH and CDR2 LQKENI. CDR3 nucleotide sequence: TGTGCCAGCTCCCCGATCGGGGGGCATGATTCACCCCTCCACTTT. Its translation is CASSPIGGHDSPLHF.

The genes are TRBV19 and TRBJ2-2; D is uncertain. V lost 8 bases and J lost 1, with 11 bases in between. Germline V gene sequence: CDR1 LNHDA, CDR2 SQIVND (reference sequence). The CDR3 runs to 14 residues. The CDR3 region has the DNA TGTGCCAGTCGAAAAGGGATGAACACCGGGGAGCTGTTTTTT. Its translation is CASRKGMNTGELFF.

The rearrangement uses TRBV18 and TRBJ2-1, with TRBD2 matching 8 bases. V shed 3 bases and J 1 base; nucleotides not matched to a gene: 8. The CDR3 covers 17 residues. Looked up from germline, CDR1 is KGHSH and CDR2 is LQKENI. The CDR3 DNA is TGTGCCAGCTCACCCCGGAATAGCGGGGTTTCCTACAATGAGCAGTTCTTC. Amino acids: CASSPRNSGVSYNEQFF.

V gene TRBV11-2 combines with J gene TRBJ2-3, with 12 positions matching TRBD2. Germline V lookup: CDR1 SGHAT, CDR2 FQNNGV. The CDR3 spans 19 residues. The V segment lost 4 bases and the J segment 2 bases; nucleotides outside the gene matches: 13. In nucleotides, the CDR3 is TGTGCCAGCAGCTCCCCAACTAGCGGGGGGTCCTCGTACACAGATACGCAGTATTTT. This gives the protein CASSSPTSGGSSYTDTQYF.

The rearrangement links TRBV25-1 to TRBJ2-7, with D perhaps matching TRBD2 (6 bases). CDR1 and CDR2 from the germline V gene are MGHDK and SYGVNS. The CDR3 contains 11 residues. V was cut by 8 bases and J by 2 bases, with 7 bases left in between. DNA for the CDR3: TGTGCCAGCGGAGGGGCCTACGAGCAGTACTTC. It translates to CASGGAYEQYF.

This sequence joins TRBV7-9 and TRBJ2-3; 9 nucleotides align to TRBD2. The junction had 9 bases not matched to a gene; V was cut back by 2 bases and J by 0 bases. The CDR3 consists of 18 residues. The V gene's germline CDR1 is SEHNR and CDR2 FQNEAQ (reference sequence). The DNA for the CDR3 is TGTGCCAGCAGCTTACTTAGCGGGGGCCCTTTTAGCACAGATACGCAGTATTTT. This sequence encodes CASSLLSGGPFSTDTQYF.

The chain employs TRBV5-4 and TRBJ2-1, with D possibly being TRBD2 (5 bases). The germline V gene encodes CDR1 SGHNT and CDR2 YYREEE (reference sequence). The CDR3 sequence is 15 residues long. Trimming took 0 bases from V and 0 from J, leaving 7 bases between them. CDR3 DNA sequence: TGTGCCAGCAGCTTGGGGGAGAGCTCCTACAATGAGCAGTTCTTC. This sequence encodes CASSLGESSYNEQFF.

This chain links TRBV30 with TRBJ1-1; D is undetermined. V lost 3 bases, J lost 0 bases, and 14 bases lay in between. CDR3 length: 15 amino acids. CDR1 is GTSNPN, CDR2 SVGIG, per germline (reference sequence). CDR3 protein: CAWRQYTSLNTEAFF. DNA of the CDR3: TGTGCCTGGAGACAATACACATCCCTGAACACTGAAGCTTTCTTT.

CDR3 bases: TGCAGCTTCAGCGGGAGTAGCGGGACCCAGTACTTC. Translation gives CSFSGSSGTQYF. This rearrangement joins TRBV29-1 to TRBJ2-5; 8 nucleotides agree with TRBD2. CDR3 length: 12 amino acids. V lost 8 bases and J lost 7; bases outside the gene matches: 9. Germline V gives CDR1 SQVTM, CDR2 ANQGSEA.

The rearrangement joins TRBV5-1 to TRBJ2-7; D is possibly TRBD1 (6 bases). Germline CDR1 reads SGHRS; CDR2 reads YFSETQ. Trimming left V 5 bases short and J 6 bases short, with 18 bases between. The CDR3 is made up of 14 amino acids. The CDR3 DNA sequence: TGCGCCAGCAGTTCGCCTGGGCCAGGGGTCGAGCAGTACTTC. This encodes CASSSPGPGVEQYF.

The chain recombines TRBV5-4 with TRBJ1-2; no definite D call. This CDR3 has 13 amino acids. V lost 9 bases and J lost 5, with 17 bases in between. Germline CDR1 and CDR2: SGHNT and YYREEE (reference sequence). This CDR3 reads CAINSIGVYGYTF. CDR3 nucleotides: TGTGCCATCAACTCTATCGGGGTTTATGGCTACACCTTC.

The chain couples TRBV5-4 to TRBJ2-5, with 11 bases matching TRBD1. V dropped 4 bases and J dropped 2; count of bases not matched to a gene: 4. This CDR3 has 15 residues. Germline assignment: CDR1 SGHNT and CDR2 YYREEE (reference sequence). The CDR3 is CASSTGDRGQETQYF. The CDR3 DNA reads TGTGCCAGCAGCACGGGGGACAGGGGGCAAGAGACCCAGTACTTC.

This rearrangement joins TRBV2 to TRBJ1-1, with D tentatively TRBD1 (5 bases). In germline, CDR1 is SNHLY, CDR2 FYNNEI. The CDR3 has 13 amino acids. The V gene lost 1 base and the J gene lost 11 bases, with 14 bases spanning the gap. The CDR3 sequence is CASSEGAGPSAFF. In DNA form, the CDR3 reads TGTGCCAGCAGTGAAGGGGCAGGGCCGAGCGCTTTCTTT.

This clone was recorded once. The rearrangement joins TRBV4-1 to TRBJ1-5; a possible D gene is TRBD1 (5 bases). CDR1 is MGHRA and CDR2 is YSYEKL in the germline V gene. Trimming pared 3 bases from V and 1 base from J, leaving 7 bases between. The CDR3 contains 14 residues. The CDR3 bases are TGCGCCAGCAGCCACGGGGGGAGCAATCAGCCCCAGCATTTT. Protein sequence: CASSHGGSNQPQHF.

The CDR3 DNA reads TGTGCTAGTGGTTTGGAGGGTCGGGCCCCCCCCACCGACGAGCAGTACTTC. Translating it yields CASGLEGRAPPTDEQYF. The V gene is TRBV12-5, the J gene TRBJ2-7; no clear D gene. The germline CDR1 and CDR2 sequences are LGHNT and FRNRAP. The length of the CDR3 is 17 residues. Trimming stripped 1 base from V and 5 bases from J, with 21 bases between.

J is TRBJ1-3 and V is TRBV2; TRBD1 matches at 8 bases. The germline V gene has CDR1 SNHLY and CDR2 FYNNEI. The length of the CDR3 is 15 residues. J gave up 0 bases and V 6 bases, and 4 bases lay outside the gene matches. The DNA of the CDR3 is TGTGCCAGCAGCGATGACAGGGGCTCTGGAAACACCATATATTTT. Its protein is CASSDDRGSGNTIYF.

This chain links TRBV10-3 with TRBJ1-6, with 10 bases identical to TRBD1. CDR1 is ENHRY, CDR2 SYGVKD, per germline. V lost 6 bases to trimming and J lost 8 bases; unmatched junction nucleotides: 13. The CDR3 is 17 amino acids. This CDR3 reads CAIRSGTGAPEDSPLHF. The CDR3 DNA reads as TGTGCCATCAGGTCCGGGACAGGGGCCCCCGAAGATTCACCCCTCCACTTT.

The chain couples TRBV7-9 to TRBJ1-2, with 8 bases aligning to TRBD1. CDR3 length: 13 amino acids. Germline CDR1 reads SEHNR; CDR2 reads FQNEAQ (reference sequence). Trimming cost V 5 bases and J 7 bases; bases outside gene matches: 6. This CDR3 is CASSPGQGAGYTF. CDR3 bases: TGTGCCAGCAGCCCCGGACAGGGCGCTGGCTACACCTTC.

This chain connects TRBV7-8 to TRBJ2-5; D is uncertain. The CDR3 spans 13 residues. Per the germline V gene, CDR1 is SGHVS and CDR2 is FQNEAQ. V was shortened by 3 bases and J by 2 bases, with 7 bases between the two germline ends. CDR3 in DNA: TGTGCCAGCAGCTTTTCCCATCAAGAGACCCAGTACTTC. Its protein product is CASSFSHQETQYF.

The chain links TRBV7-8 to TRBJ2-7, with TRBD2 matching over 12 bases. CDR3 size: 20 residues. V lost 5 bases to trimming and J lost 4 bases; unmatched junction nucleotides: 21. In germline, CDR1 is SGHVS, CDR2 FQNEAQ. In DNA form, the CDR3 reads TGTGCCAGCAGCCCCTTTGGTTGGACCAGACTAGCGGGAGCCACATACGAGCAGTACTTC. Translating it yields CASSPFGWTRLAGATYEQYF.

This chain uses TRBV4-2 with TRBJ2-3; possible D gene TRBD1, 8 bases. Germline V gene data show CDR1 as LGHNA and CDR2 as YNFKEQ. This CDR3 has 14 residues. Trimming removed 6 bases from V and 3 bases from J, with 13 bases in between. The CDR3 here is CASRQGGSTDTQYF. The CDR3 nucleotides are TGTGCCAGCAGACAGGGGGGGAGTACAGATACGCAGTATTTT.

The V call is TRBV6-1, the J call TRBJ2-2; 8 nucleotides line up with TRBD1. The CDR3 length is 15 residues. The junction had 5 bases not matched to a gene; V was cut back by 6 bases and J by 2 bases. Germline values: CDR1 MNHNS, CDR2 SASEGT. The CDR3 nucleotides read TGTGCCAGCAGGAGGACAGGGCTCAACACCGGGGAGCTGTTTTTT. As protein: CASRRTGLNTGELFF.